The rows below give T cell receptor beta chains drawn from one sample of a study of cytomegalovirus exposure and HLA in healthy donors. Sequencing was performed with immunoSEQ multiplex PCR; in TCRdb, only in-frame clones are kept and a portion is missing. The table includes approximately 64,000 clones, roughly 91% detected once. Sequenced material: PBMCs. These receptors all stem from a young woman in good health and CMV-seronegative. Both conserved end residues are part of each CDR3. A D gene is named only where the DNA matches it firmly. Expanded clones get a size class; other rows say once, few or many, or leave the size out.

d_call	j_call	v_call	clone_size	cdr3_nt	cdr3_aa
.	TRBJ2-7	TRBV28	.	TGTGCCACTACGTCTAGCTCCTACGAGCAGTACTTC	CATTSSSYEQYF
.	TRBJ1-1	TRBV23-1	.	TGCGCCAGCAGTCAGCCGACTGACACTGAAGCTTTCTTT	CASSQPTDTEAFF
.	TRBJ1-2	TRBV23-1	.	TGCGCCAGCAGTTCGAGGGCGGTCTACACCTTC	CASSSRAVYTF
TRBD1	TRBJ1-2	TRBV9	once	TGTGCCAGCAGCCCTGACAGGGACTATGGCTACACCTTC	CASSPDRDYGYTF
TRBD2	TRBJ2-4	TRBV13	once	TGTGCCAGCAGCTCATTTACTAGCGCCGGAAACATTCAGTACTTC	CASSSFTSAGNIQYF
.	TRBJ2-7	TRBV28	once	TGTGCCAGCTCGGGGTTCTCCTACGAGCAGTACTTC	CASSGFSYEQYF
.	TRBJ2-1	TRBV7-9	.	TGTGCCAGCAGCTTAGAGCCCTCCTACAATGAGCAGTTCTTC	CASSLEPSYNEQFF
.	TRBJ2-7	TRBV28	.	TGTGCCAGCAGTCCCGGTCGGTTTTCGGGGTACTTC	CASSPGRFSGYF
TRBD2	TRBJ2-1	TRBV7-3	.	TGTGCCAGCAGCCCCGTGACTAGCGGGAGGGTCCTCAATGAGCAGTTCTTC	CASSPVTSGRVLNEQFF
.	TRBJ1-5	TRBV6-1	few	TGTGCCACCGTGGACAGCTACAATCAGCCCCAGCATTTT	CATVDSYNQPQHF